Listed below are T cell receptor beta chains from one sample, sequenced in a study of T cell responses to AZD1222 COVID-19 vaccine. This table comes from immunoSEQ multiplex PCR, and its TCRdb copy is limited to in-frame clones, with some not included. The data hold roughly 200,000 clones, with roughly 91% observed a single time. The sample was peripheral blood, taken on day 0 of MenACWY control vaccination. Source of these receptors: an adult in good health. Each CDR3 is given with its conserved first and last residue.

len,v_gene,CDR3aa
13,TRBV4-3,CASTRDRDTEAFF
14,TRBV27,CASSFYSGANVLTF
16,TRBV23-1,CASSQPTSGGSDTQYF
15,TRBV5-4,CASSSGQGAPSEQFF
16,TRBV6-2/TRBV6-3,CASSRDGTGSPGELFF
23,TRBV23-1,CARGKVRPVQLSGEERGRAEAFF
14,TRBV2,CASSGQGAGYEQYF
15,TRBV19,CASKRPLEYNSPLHF
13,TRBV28,CASSLGVNYGYTF
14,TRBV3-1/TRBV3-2,CASSQTRDYYGYTF
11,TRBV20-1,CSAREGNTIYF
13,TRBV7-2,CASSLVWQGPPYF
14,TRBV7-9,CASSSGTAFYGYTF
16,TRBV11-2,CASSLDRGTHNYGYTF
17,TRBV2,CASSETFMAGLAGELFF
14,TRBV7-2,CASSLVVGANTIYF
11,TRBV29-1,CSVVISNVLTF
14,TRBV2,CASTRDRSNQPQHF
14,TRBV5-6,CASSLRLGSEKLFF
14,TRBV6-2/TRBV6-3,CASSYSAVQETQYF
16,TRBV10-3,CAISVVGIGRDTEAFF
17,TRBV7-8,CASSLAGSQGVNQPQHF
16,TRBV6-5,CASSYSPGVSGNTIYF
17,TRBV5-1,CASSHADRGLGTDTQYF
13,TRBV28,CASSSGQGYEQFF
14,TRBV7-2,CASSQRGPNYGYTF
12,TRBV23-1,CASSRARDGYTF
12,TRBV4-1,CASSQDSQKLFF
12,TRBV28,CASSLAGYEQYF
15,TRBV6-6,CASSNGQRVNYGYTF
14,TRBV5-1,CASSGQGGRTEAFF
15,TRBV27,CASSLFYRQNLEAFF
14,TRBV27,CASSFGGAGETQYF
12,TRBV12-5,CASGLVRGLSFF
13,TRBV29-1,CSVEEAPGNTIYF
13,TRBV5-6,CASSLERNEKLFF
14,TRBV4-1,CASSEAAFRNGYTF
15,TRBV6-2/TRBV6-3,CASSYPGQGVSPLHF
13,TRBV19,CASSIRPSQEQFF
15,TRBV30,CAWRVWTGAFTEAFF
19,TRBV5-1,CASSLRSHLGQGITETQYF
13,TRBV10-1,CASPRGSNQPQHF
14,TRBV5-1,CASSSAGGIDGYTF
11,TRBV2,CASSFNTEAFF
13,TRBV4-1,CASSDVGMDGYTF
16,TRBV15,CATSRDPRRTNTEAFF
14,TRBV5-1,CASSRGTDLSPQHF